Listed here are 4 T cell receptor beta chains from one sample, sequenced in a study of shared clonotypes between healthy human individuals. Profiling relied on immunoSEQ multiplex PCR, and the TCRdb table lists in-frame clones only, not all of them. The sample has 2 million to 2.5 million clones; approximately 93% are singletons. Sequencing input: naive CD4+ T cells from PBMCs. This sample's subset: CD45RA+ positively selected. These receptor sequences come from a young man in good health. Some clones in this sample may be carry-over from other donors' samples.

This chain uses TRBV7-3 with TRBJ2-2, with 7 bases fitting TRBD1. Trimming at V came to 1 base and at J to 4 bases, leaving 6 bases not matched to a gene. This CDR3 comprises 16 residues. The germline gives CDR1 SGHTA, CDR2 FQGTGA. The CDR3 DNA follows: TGTGCCAGCAGCTTAATCGGGTCAGGGGGCACCGGGGAGCTGTTTTTT. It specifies CASSLIGSGGTGELFF.

CDR3 DNA sequence: TGTGCCAGCAGCTCCCGGGACTTCACCTACGAGCAGTACTTC. Protein: CASSSRDFTYEQYF. This chain joins TRBV7-9 and TRBJ2-7; possibly TRBD2 for D (6 bases). Germline V gene data show CDR1 as SEHNR and CDR2 as FQNEAQ (reference sequence). Trimming removed 4 bases at V and 2 bases at J, with 12 bases between. The length of the CDR3 is 14 residues.

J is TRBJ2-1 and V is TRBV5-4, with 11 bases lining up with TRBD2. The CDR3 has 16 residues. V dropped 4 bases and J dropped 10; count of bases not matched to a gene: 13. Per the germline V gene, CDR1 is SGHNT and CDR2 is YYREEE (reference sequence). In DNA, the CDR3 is TGTGCCAGCAGCGTGAGGGGGGGGCTAGCGGGAGGAGAGCAGTTCTTC. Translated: CASSVRGGLAGGEQFF.

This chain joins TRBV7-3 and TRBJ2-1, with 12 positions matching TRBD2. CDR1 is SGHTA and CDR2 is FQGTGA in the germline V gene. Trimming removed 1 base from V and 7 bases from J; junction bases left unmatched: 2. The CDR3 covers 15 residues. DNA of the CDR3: TGTGCCAGCAGCTTAAAGGGGACTAGCGGGAATGAGCAGTTCTTC. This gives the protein CASSLKGTSGNEQFF.